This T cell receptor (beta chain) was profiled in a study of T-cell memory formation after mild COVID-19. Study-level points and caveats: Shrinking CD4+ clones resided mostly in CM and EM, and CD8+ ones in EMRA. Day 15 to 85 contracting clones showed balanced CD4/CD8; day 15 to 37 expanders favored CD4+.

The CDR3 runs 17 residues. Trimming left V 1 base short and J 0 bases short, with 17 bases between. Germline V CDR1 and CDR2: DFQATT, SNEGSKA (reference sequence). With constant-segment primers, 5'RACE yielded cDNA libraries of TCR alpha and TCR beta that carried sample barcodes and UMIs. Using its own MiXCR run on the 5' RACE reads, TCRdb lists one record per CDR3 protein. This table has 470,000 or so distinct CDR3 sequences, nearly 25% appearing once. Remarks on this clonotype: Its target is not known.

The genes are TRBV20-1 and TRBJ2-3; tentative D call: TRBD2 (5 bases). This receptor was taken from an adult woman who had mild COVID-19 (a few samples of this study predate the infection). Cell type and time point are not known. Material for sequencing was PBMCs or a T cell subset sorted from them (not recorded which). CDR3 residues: CSARVPGLITSTDTQYF. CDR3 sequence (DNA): TGCAGTGCTAGAGTTCCAGGACTGATAACTAGCACAGATACGCAGTATTTT.